Below, 6 T cell receptor beta chains from the same sample are listed, as sequenced in a study of OX40 agonist ivuxolimab in advanced cancers. Libraries were prepared by immunoSEQ multiplex PCR; TCRdb keeps only in-frame clonotypes and omits some of them. The table records some 48,000 clones, about 85% of them present only once. Specimen: CD4+ or CD8+ T cells sorted from blood, collected in a trial of the OX40 agonist ivuxolimab. These receptors all come from an adult with an advanced solid tumor such as melanoma, head and neck, liver or kidney cancer.

V gene TRBV28 combines with J gene TRBJ2-5; D gene unclear. Trimming removed 2 bases at V and 3 bases at J, with 10 bases between. Per the germline V gene, CDR1 is MDHEN and CDR2 is SYDVKM. The CDR3 spans 14 residues. The CDR3 here is CASSLVSVEETQYF. The CDR3 nucleotides are TGTGCCAGCAGTTTAGTGTCTGTCGAAGAGACCCAGTACTTC.

CDR3 in DNA: TGTGCCAGCGGGCTAGCGGGGGGGCGTTACAATGAGCAGTTCTTC. Protein product: CASGLAGGRYNEQFF. V and J are TRBV7-9 and TRBJ2-1; 12 nucleotides align to TRBD2. The CDR3 length is 15 residues. V shed 8 bases, J shed 4 bases, and the junction held 6 bases outside the gene matches. Germline V gives CDR1 SEHNR, CDR2 FQNEAQ (reference sequence). Looking up the rest from reference TRBV7-9 and TRBJ2-1 gives the full variable domain: DTGVSQNPRHKITKRGQNVTFRCDPISEHNRLYWYRQTLGQGPEFLTYFQNEAQLEKSRLLSDRFSAERPKGSFSTLEIQRTEQGDSAMYLCASGLAGGRYNEQFFGPGTRLTVL.

This clone was counted at least ten times. This chain uses TRBV2 with TRBJ2-2; 10 bases are a match to TRBD2. Germline assignment: CDR1 SNHLY and CDR2 FYNNEI. The trim removed 7 bases at V and 4 bases at J, leaving 3 bases unmatched. CDR3 length: 14 amino acids. The CDR3 bases are TGTGCCAGCATTAAGCGGGGGGGCACCGGGGAGCTGTTTTTT. Residues: CASIKRGGTGELFF.

This clone counts as large (0.1 to 1%). J is TRBJ2-3 and V is TRBV6-4; perhaps D is TRBD1 or TRBD2 (6 bases each). Germline CDR1 is MRHNA and CDR2 is SNTAGT. The CDR3 runs to 14 residues. The V gene lost 3 bases and the J gene lost 2 bases, with 9 bases spanning the gap. CDR3 sequence (DNA): TGTGCCAGCAGTGAAGGGGGGCCCACAGATACGCAGTATTTT. Translated, it gives CASSEGGPTDTQYF.

This clone was counted a few times. The chain links TRBV7-9 to TRBJ2-7, with D perhaps TRBD1 (5 bases). The CDR3 totals 17 residues. Germline V gene data show CDR1 as SEHNR and CDR2 as FQNEAQ (reference sequence). Trimming pared 7 bases from V and 2 bases from J, leaving 24 bases between. The DNA of the CDR3 is TGTGCCAGCACTGAAGGGGATCTCGAATTAGCCCCCTACGAGCAGTACTTC. This codes for CASTEGDLELAPYEQYF. The variable domain in full, completed from reference TRBV7-9 and TRBJ2-7, reads DTGVSQNPRHKITKRGQNVTFRCDPISEHNRLYWYRQTLGQGPEFLTYFQNEAQLEKSRLLSDRFSAERPKGSFSTLEIQRTEQGDSAMYLCASTEGDLELAPYEQYFGPGTRLTVT.

This sequence joins TRBV5-1 and TRBJ1-1, with 7 bases that match TRBD1. This CDR3 contains 15 residues. V lost 2 bases, J lost 5 bases, and 9 bases stayed unmatched. The germline gives CDR1 SGHRS, CDR2 YFSETQ. Here the CDR3 DNA reads TGCGCCAGCAGCTTTGGACAGGCAGGAACGACTGAAGCTTTCTTT. Translation: CASSFGQAGTTEAFF.